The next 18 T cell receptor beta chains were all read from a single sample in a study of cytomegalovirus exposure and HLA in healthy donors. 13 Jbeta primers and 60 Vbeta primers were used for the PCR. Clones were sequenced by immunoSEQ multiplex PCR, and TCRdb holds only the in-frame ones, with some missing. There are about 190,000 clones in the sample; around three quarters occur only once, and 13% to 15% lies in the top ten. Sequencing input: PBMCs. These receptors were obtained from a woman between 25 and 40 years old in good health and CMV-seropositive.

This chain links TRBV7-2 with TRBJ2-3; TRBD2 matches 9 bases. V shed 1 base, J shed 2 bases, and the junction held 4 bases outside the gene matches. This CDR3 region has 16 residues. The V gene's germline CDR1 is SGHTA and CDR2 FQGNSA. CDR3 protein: CASSLDAGGSTDTQYF. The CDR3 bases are TGTGCCAGCAGCTTAGACGCGGGAGGGTCCACAGATACGCAGTATTTT.

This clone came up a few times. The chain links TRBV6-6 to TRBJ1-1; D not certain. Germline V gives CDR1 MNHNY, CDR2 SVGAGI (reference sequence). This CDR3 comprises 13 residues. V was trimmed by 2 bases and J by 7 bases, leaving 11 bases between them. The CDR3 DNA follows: TGTGCCAGCAGTTACGACCGTAGCTTTGAAGCTTTCTTT. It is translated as CASSYDRSFEAFF.

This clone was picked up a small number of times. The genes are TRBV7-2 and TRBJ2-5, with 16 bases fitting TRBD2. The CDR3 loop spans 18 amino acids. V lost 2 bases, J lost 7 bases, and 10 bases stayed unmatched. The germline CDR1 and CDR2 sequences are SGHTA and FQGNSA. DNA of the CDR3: TGTGCCAGCAGCTTAACCCCCGGGACTAGCGGGAGGGAGGGGACCCAGTACTTC. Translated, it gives CASSLTPGTSGREGTQYF.

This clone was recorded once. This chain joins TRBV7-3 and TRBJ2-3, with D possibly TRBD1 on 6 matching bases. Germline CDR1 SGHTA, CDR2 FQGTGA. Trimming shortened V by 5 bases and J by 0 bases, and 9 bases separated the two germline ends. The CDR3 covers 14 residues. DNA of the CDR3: TGTGCCAGCAGCCCCCAGGGGAGCACAGATACGCAGTATTTT. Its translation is CASSPQGSTDTQYF.

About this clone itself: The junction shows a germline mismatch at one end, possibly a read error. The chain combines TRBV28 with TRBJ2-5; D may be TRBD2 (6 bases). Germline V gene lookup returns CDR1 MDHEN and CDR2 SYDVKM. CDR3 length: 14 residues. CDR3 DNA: TGTGCCAGCACATTCGCCGCGGGGCAAGAGGCCCAGTACTTC. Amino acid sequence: CASTFAAGQEAQYF.

The CDR3 sequence: CASSQETPDEKLFF. In nucleotides, the CDR3 is TGCGCCAGCAGCCAAGAAACCCCAGATGAAAAACTGTTTTTT. The chain links TRBV4-3 to TRBJ1-4; no firm D call. This CDR3 is 14 amino acids long. Trimming took 0 bases from V and 6 from J, leaving 8 bases between them. CDR1 is LGHNA and CDR2 is YSLEER in the germline V gene.

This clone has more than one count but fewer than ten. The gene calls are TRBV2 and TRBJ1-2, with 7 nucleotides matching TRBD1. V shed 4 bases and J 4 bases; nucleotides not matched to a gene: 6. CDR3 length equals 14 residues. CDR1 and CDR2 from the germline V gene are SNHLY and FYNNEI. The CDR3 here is CASSGDRQSYGYTF. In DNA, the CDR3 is TGTGCCAGCAGTGGGGACAGACAAAGCTATGGCTACACCTTC.

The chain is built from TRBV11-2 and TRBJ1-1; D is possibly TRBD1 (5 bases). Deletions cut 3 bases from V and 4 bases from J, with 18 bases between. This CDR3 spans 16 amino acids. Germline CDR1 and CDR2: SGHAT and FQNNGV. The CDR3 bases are TGTGCCAGCAGCTTTAGGAATTTCGACGGGGGCACTGAAGCTTTCTTT. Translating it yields CASSFRNFDGGTEAFF.

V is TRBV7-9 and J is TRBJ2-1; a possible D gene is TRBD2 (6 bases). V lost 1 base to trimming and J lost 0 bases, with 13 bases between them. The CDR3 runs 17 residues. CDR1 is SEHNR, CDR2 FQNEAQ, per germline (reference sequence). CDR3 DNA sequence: TGTGCCAGCAGCTTAGTGGGCGGGGCGAGCTCCTACAATGAGCAGTTCTTC. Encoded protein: CASSLVGGASSYNEQFF.

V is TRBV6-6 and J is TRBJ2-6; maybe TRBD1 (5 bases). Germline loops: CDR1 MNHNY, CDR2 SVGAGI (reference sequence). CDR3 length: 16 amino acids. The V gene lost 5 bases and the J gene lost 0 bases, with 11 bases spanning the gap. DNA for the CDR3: TGTGCCAGCAGTCCACAGGTTAGCTCTGGGGCCAACGTCCTGACTTTC. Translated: CASSPQVSSGANVLTF.

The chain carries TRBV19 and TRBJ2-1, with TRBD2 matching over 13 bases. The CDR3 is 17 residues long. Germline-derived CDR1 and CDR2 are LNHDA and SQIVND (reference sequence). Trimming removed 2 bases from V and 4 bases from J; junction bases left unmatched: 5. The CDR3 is CASSIPLTSGGYNEQFF. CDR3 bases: TGTGCCAGTAGTATACCCCTGACTAGCGGGGGGTACAATGAGCAGTTCTTC.

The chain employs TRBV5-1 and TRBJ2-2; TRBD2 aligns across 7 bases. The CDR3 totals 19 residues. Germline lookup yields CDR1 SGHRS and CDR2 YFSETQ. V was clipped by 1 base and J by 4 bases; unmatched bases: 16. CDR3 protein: CASSLLALSDTGGTGELFF. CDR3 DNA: TGCGCCAGCAGCTTGCTCGCCCTTAGTGATACGGGAGGCACCGGGGAGCTGTTTTTT.

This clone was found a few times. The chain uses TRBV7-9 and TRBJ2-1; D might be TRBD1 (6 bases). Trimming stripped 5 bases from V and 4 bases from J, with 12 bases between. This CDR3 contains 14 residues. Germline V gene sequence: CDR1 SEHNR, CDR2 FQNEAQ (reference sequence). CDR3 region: CASSPDRPYNEQFF. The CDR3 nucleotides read TGTGCCAGCAGCCCGGACAGACCATACAATGAGCAGTTCTTC.

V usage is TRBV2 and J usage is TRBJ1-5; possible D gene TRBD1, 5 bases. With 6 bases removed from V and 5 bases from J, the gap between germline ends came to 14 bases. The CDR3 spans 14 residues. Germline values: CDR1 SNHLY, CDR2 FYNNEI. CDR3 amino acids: CASRLRDGDQPQHF. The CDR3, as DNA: TGTGCCAGCAGACTGCGGGACGGCGATCAGCCCCAGCATTTT. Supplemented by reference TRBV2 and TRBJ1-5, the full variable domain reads EPEVTQTPSHQVTQMGQEVILRCVPISNHLYFYWYRQILGQKVEFLVSFYNNEISEKSEIFDDQFSVERPDGSNFTLKIRSTKLEDSAMYFCASRLRDGDQPQHFGDGTRLSIL.

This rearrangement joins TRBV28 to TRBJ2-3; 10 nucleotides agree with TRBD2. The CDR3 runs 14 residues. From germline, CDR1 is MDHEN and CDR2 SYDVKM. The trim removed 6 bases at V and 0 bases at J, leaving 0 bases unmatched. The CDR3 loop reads CASRLAGSTDTQYF. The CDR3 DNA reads TGTGCCAGCAGACTAGCGGGGAGCACAGATACGCAGTATTTT.

As DNA, the CDR3 is TGCGCCAGCAGCCAAGTAAAGGGAAAAGGGGTCGGCTACACCTTC. Encoded protein: CASSQVKGKGVGYTF. This sequence joins TRBV4-3 and TRBJ1-2; perhaps TRBD1 as D (5 bases). This CDR3 contains 15 residues. The V end was cut by 1 base, the J end by 8 bases, with 17 bases between. The germline gives CDR1 LGHNA, CDR2 YSLEER.

This CDR3 reads CASSLLAGGPETQYF. The CDR3 DNA is TGTGCCAGCAGCTTGTTAGCGGGGGGCCCAGAGACCCAGTACTTC. The chain has TRBV7-6 and TRBJ2-5; TRBD2 matches at 10 bases. The CDR3 is 15 amino acids. Germline V CDR1 and CDR2: SGHVS, FNYEAQ. V dropped 3 bases and J dropped 4; count of bases not matched to a gene: 5.

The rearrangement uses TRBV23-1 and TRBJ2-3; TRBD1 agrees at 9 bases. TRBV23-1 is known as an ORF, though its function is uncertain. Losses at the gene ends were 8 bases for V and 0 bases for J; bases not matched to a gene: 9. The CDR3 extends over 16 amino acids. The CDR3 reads CASGHGQGLSTDTQYF. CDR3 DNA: TGCGCCAGCGGACATGGACAGGGGCTAAGCACAGATACGCAGTATTTT.